This T cell receptor (beta chain) was recovered during a study of blood T cell repertoires in COVID-19. Study at large: The origin of the acute and convalescent COVID-19 samples was the United States, Italy and Spain. T cells, B-cell-depleted T cells, or PBMCs supplied cDNA or gDNA.

The authors' processing: From reference gene primer amplification, estimates of nucleated cell counts were derived. Produced via immunoSEQ multiplex PCR; TCRdb's table is partial and in-frame only. V and J calls and clone size are those listed in that table; D and trimming were worked out from the DNA. The table lists fewer than 150,000 clones, approximately 84% of them singletons. The J segment lost 0 bases and the V segment lost 3 bases, leaving 6 bases of the junction unmatched. CDR3 length: 16 amino acids. Germline CDR1 LNHDA, CDR2 SQIVND (reference sequence). The chain couples TRBV19 to TRBJ2-3; 7 nucleotides line up with TRBD2. The clonotype comes from a human donor in a cohort sampled during active COVID-19. The sequencing sample was made of peripheral blood. CDR3: CASSIQLAPSTDTQYF. The CDR3 nucleotides are TGTGCCAGTAGTATCCAACTAGCGCCGAGCACAGATACGCAGTATTTT.